The entry that follows covers one T cell receptor (beta chain) sequence. What it binds is unknown. The sample originates from a study of vaccination and CD4 T cells after COVID-19. Across the study: Sampling that followed vaccination took place a median about 71 days after dose two, within a range of 14 to 241.

The CDR3 contains 18 residues. Losses at the gene ends were 5 bases for V and 6 bases for J; bases not matched to a gene: 16. In germline, CDR1 is MNHNS, CDR2 SASEGT. Oncomine TCR Beta short-read sequencing was applied to DNA from cultured CD4+ T cells. TCRdb fed the PCR reads into MiXCR, producing one record per CDR3 protein. The table shows about 25,000 distinct CDR3 sequences, with about 64% occurring only once. The treatment: roughly 11-day PBMC culture with coronavirus spike peptide pools or control peptides (ViraFEST assay). The receptor's source is a human donor who received a COVID-19 vaccine. Sequenced here: CD4+ T cells from blood, cultured in vitro, sampled after SARS-CoV-2 vaccination. V gene TRBV6-1 combines with J gene TRBJ2-3, with 11 bases matching TRBD2. The CDR3 sequence: CASSQLRSSGGLGDTQYF. The CDR3 DNA sequence: TGTGCCAGCAGTCAGCTCCGGTCTAGCGGGGGGCTGGGGGATACGCAGTATTTT.